The next 18 T cell receptor beta chains were all read from a single sample in a study of PD-1 blockade in classical Hodgkin lymphoma. Clones were read by immunoSEQ multiplex PCR, and TCRdb kept only the in-frame ones, dropping some. The sample consists of 100,000 to 120,000 clones, roughly nine tenths of them appearing once. Every single patient, without exception, relapsed after autologous stem cell transplantation, and brentuximab vedotin exposure varied. The material was peripheral blood mononuclear cells (PBMCs), obtained before the second cycle of nivolumab. These receptors were taken from a human donor with classical Hodgkin lymphoma.

This clone was detected a few times. The V call is TRBV7-6, the J call TRBJ2-5; D is unclear. The CDR3 sequence is 11 residues long. Germline lookup yields CDR1 SGHVS and CDR2 FNYEAQ. Trimming removed 7 bases from V and 1 base from J, with 4 bases in between. CDR3 amino acids: CASTSQETQYF. DNA for the CDR3: TGTGCCAGCACCAGCCAAGAGACCCAGTACTTC.

The V gene is TRBV6-1, the J gene TRBJ1-2; D gene uncertain. Trimming removed 6 bases from V and 5 bases from J, with 13 bases in between. This CDR3 is 13 amino acids long. Germline CDR1 MNHNS, CDR2 SASEGT. In nucleotides, the CDR3 is TGTGCCAGCAGCGAACCCAGGTTATATGGCTACACCTTC. It codes for CASSEPRLYGYTF.

This rearrangement joins TRBV7-9 to TRBJ2-7; tentative D call: TRBD2 (6 bases). The CDR3 runs 14 residues. Germline V gene sequence: CDR1 SEHNR, CDR2 FQNEAQ (reference sequence). Trimming removed 5 bases from V and 0 bases from J, with 11 bases in between. DNA for the CDR3: TGTGCCAGCAGCGAAGGAGGGAACTCCTACGAGCAGTACTTC. This encodes CASSEGGNSYEQYF.

The V gene is TRBV29-1, the J gene TRBJ2-1; tentatively, D is TRBD1 (5 bases). The CDR3 loop spans 12 amino acids. CDR1 and CDR2 from the germline V gene are SQVTM and ANQGSEA. Trimming took off 3 bases at V and 5 bases at J, with 8 bases between the two ends. The DNA of the CDR3 is TGCAGCGTTGAGACAGAAAACAATGAGCAGTTCTTC. Protein sequence: CSVETENNEQFF.

The rearrangement uses TRBV5-6 and TRBJ2-3, with TRBD2 matching over 13 bases. The CDR3 runs 15 residues. V was pared by 4 bases and J by 5 bases, with 4 bases of the junction left unmatched. From germline, CDR1 is SGHDT and CDR2 YYEEEE. The CDR3 bases are TGTGCCAGCAGCCTGGGACTAGCGGGATTAGATACGCAGTATTTT. This translates into CASSLGLAGLDTQYF.

This sequence joins TRBV14 and TRBJ2-5; D not resolved. Germline lookup yields CDR1 SGHDN and CDR2 FVKESK. This CDR3 spans 13 amino acids. Trimming pared 4 bases from V and 1 base from J, leaving 7 bases between. This chain's CDR3 is CASSRKLQETQYF. The DNA for the CDR3 is TGTGCCAGCAGCCGAAAGCTCCAAGAGACCCAGTACTTC.

This clone was seen once. This chain joins TRBV30 and TRBJ1-1; TRBD1 matches 7 bases. The junction had 9 bases not matched to a gene; V was cut back by 1 base and J by 1 base. This CDR3 region has 16 residues. In germline, CDR1 is GTSNPN, CDR2 SVGIG (reference sequence). The CDR3: CAWSGPRQGRNTEAFF. In nucleotides, the CDR3 is TGTGCCTGGAGTGGACCGAGACAGGGAAGGAACACTGAAGCTTTCTTT.

The chain links TRBV4-1 to TRBJ2-1; weak D call: TRBD1 (6 bases). The CDR3 sequence is 14 residues long. Trimming took off 3 bases at V and 6 bases at J, with 12 bases between the two ends. CDR1 MGHRA and CDR2 YSYEKL come from the germline V gene. CDR3 residues: CASSQLAGVNEQFF. CDR3 bases: TGCGCCAGCAGCCAGCTCGCAGGGGTCAATGAGCAGTTCTTC.

This chain links TRBV6-1 with TRBJ2-7; tentatively, D is TRBD1 or TRBD2 (5 bases each). Germline CDR1 MNHNS, CDR2 SASEGT. Trimming left V 7 bases short and J 2 bases short, with 12 bases between. The CDR3 is 13 residues long. CDR3 DNA: TGTGCCAGCACGGAGAGGGGCGCCTACGAGCAGTACTTC. It translates to CASTERGAYEQYF.

The genes are TRBV5-1 and TRBJ2-2, with D possibly being TRBD1 (6 bases). The V gene's germline CDR1 is SGHRS and CDR2 YFSETQ. The V end lost 0 bases, the J end lost 5 bases, and 11 bases lay between the germline ends. The CDR3 loop spans 15 amino acids. The CDR3 sequence is CASSLAGVQTGELFF. The CDR3 bases are TGCGCCAGCAGCTTGGCAGGGGTGCAAACCGGGGAGCTGTTTTTT.

This rearrangement joins TRBV5-5 to TRBJ1-5; D perhaps matches TRBD1 (6 bases). CDR3 length: 15 amino acids. The germline V gene encodes CDR1 SGHKS and CDR2 YYEKEE (reference sequence). The V gene lost 2 bases and the J gene lost 7 bases, with 16 bases spanning the gap. The CDR3 nucleotides read TGTGCCAGCAGCTTTTGGACAGCCGGCGGGCAGCCCCAGCATTTT. It codes for CASSFWTAGGQPQHF.

J is TRBJ2-3 and V is TRBV27; D is ambiguous. CDR1 MNHEY and CDR2 SMNVEV come from the germline V gene (reference sequence). This CDR3 is built from 14 residues. V was clipped by 3 bases and J by 0 bases, with 7 bases between them. CDR3: CASSFLHSTDTQYF. The CDR3 coding sequence is TGTGCCAGCAGTTTTCTCCATAGCACAGATACGCAGTATTTT.

The chain's CDR3 is CATSTRTPNTEAFF. The CDR3 DNA follows: TGTGCCACCAGCACCAGGACACCGAACACTGAAGCTTTCTTT. The rearrangement joins TRBV15 to TRBJ1-1; maybe TRBD1 (5 bases). This CDR3 comprises 14 residues. Germline V gene sequence: CDR1 LNHNV, CDR2 YYDKDF (reference sequence). The V end lost 4 bases, the J end lost 1 base, and 10 bases lay between the germline ends.

The gene calls are TRBV14 and TRBJ2-2; D may be TRBD1 (6 bases). Trimming shortened V by 1 base and J by 5 bases, and 14 bases separated the two germline ends. CDR1 and CDR2 (germline): SGHDN, FVKESK. This CDR3 spans 16 amino acids. CDR3 amino acids: CASSQGRDRRTGELFF. DNA for the CDR3: TGTGCCAGCAGCCAAGGGCGAGACAGGAGAACCGGGGAGCTGTTTTTT.

This rearrangement joins TRBV13 to TRBJ1-1, with D possibly TRBD1 on 5 matching bases. Trimming removed 5 bases at V and 0 bases at J, with 16 bases between. CDR1 is PRHDT and CDR2 is FYEKMQ in the germline V gene (reference sequence). The length of the CDR3 is 16 residues. The CDR3 spells CASSPRDGRLNTEAFF. The CDR3, as DNA: TGTGCCAGCAGCCCTCGGGACGGCCGATTGAACACTGAAGCTTTCTTT.

The genes are TRBV28 and TRBJ1-4, with D possibly TRBD1 on 5 matching bases. The CDR3 contains 16 residues. Trimming shortened V by 5 bases and J by 8 bases, and 21 bases separated the two germline ends. CDR1 and CDR2 (germline): MDHEN, SYDVKM. The CDR3 region has the DNA TGTGCCAGCAGTCATTTAGAGGGGCAGTATGGCGAAAAACTGTTTTTT. Protein: CASSHLEGQYGEKLFF.

This rearrangement joins TRBV6-5 to TRBJ2-1, with 9 bases lining up with TRBD1. The CDR3 consists of 16 residues. Germline values: CDR1 MNHEY, CDR2 SVGAGI. V shed 3 bases, J shed 7 bases, and the junction held 10 bases outside the gene matches. The CDR3, as DNA: TGTGCCAGCAGTTATGGGGACAGGGTAGTGGGAAATGAGCAGTTCTTC. Its protein is CASSYGDRVVGNEQFF.

The chain employs TRBV7-2 and TRBJ1-1, with D perhaps matching TRBD1 (6 bases). The V gene lost 1 base and the J gene lost 4 bases, with 10 bases spanning the gap. This CDR3 has 14 amino acids. Germline CDR1 is SGHTA and CDR2 is FQGNSA. Here the CDR3 DNA reads TGTGCCAGCAGCTTAGGGGGGGCGCGCACTGAAGCTTTCTTT. This sequence encodes CASSLGGARTEAFF.